The source of this TCR beta chain is a study of shared clonotypes between healthy human individuals. It was 200 to 250 ng DNA, about 30,000 T cell genomes, that sorted-subset replicate PCRs used. This table comes from immunoSEQ multiplex PCR, and its TCRdb copy is limited to in-frame clones, with some not included. The repertoire holds roughly 1.4 million clones, with around 98.5% as singletons. The sequenced sample was naive CD4+ T cells sorted from blood. Stated subset: CD45RA+ positively selected. The sequence was collected from a man aged 25-45 years in good health.

The CDR3 reads CASSLVGSRSYNEQFF. For the CDR3, the DNA is TGCGCCAGCAGCTTGGTGGGATCCCGCTCCTACAATGAGCAGTTCTTC. V usage is TRBV5-1 and J usage is TRBJ2-1; no definite D call. Deletions cut 0 bases from V and 0 bases from J, with 10 bases between. The CDR3 contains 16 residues. From germline, CDR1 is SGHRS and CDR2 YFSETQ.